This T cell receptor beta chain was sequenced during a study of T cell repertoires in cytomegalovirus infection. Study as a whole: It was the public TCR beta signatures that indicated both CMV infection and matching HLA type.

This clonotype was seen more than once but under ten times. Its antigen is not identified. One base away lies a much larger clone, so this may be a sequencing read error. Study-wide results and caveats: There were HLA-C-restricted CMV-specific TCR beta clonotypes dominating the ex vivo response.

TCRdb reprocessed the reads with MiXCR, giving one entry per CDR3 protein. Among under 200,000 distinct CDR3 sequences listed, 15% to 20% were seen once. Trimming shortened V by 2 bases and J by 6 bases, and 8 bases separated the two germline ends. Germline lookup yields CDR1 SEHNR and CDR2 FQNEAQ (reference sequence). CDR3 length: 12 residues. This TCR was sampled from a human donor in good health (CMV status not recorded). Some clones in this sample may be carry-over from other donors' samples. The chain recombines TRBV7-9 with TRBJ2-7; D is uncertain. Sequencing was done on a sample of CD8+ T cells from PBMCs. CDR3 residues: CASSLFGREQYF. The CDR3 region has the DNA TGTGCCAGCAGCTTATTCGGGCGCGAGCAGTACTTC.